One sample yielded the 15 T cell receptor beta chains listed below, sequenced in a study of shared clonotypes between healthy human individuals. Profiled with immunoSEQ multiplex PCR; TCRdb holds only in-frame clones, not every one. The sample lists roughly 2,300,000 clones, less than 95% seen once, with 0.37% in the top ten. The source material was naive CD4+ T cells from PBMCs. The sample's subset: CD45RA+ positively selected. All receptors derive from a man aged 18 to 30 in good health. Some clones in this sample may be carry-over from other donors' samples.

The chain is built from TRBV19 and TRBJ1-2; D is possibly TRBD1 (5 bases). Germline CDR1 is LNHDA and CDR2 is SQIVND (reference sequence). Trimming took off 5 bases at V and 8 bases at J, with 12 bases between the two ends. CDR3 size: 12 residues. CDR3 nucleotides: TGTGCCAGTAGTTTTCTCAGGGAAGGCTACACCTTC. This encodes CASSFLREGYTF.

This chain links TRBV29-1 with TRBJ1-5; D is undetermined. With 6 bases removed from V and 7 bases from J, the gap between germline ends came to 25 bases. The germline V gene encodes CDR1 SQVTM and CDR2 ANQGSEA. This CDR3 is built from 16 residues. The CDR3 sequence is CSVALRYGVSMQPQHF. The CDR3 nucleotides are TGCAGCGTGGCGTTACGGTATGGGGTCTCAATGCAGCCCCAGCATTTT.

This chain uses TRBV11-1 with TRBJ2-7; no reliable D call. Trimming left V 0 bases short and J 3 bases short, with 12 bases between. CDR3 length: 15 amino acids. Germline V gene sequence: CDR1 SGHAT, CDR2 FQDESV (reference sequence). CDR3 loop: CASSLAPSWLYEQYF. CDR3 coding DNA: TGTGCCAGCAGCTTAGCGCCGAGTTGGCTCTACGAGCAGTACTTC.

On this clone itself: The same CDR3 can be traced to other DNA sequences in this sample. The V and J genes are TRBV27 and TRBJ1-5; D is unresolved. V was shortened by 3 bases and J by 2 bases, with 8 bases between the two germline ends. This CDR3 spans 14 amino acids. Germline V CDR1 and CDR2: MNHEY, SMNVEV (reference sequence). The CDR3 is CASSFRGGNQPQHF. The CDR3 DNA reads TGTGCCAGCAGTTTTCGGGGTGGCAATCAGCCCCAGCATTTT.

The chain is built from TRBV5-1 and TRBJ1-4; D ambiguous. This CDR3 is built from 14 residues. The V and J ends lost 2 bases and 4 bases respectively, with 9 bases between them. Germline-derived CDR1 and CDR2 are SGHRS and YFSETQ. CDR3 coding DNA: TGCGCCAGCAGCTTAAACACCGTTAATGAAAAACTGTTTTTT. Encoded protein: CASSLNTVNEKLFF. The full variable domain, rest sourced from reference TRBV5-1 and TRBJ1-4, is KAGVTQTPRYLIKTRGQQVTLSCSPISGHRSVSWYQQTPGQGLQFLFEYFSETQRNKGNFPGRFSGRQFSNSRSEMNVSTLELGDSALYLCASSLNTVNEKLFFGSGTQLSVL.

The chain has TRBV6-1 and TRBJ2-7; TRBD1 agrees at 10 bases. CDR3 length equals 14 residues. Germline V gives CDR1 MNHNS, CDR2 SASEGT. V was clipped by 6 bases and J by 5 bases; unmatched bases: 7. CDR3 residues: CASSPPGTGDEQYF. The DNA of the CDR3 is TGTGCCAGCAGCCCACCCGGGACAGGGGACGAGCAGTACTTC.

The rearrangement uses TRBV18 and TRBJ2-1; 12 bases map to TRBD2. The CDR3 is 18 amino acids. Germline lookup yields CDR1 KGHSH and CDR2 LQKENI. The V gene end was trimmed by 6 bases and the J gene end by 0 bases; junction bases not matched to a gene: 9. CDR3 nucleotide sequence: TGTGCCAGCTCCCGCCTAGCGACTAGCGGGAGCTCCTACAATGAGCAGTTCTTC. Its translation: CASSRLATSGSSYNEQFF.

This clone was detected once. The chain recombines TRBV5-1 with TRBJ2-5; the match to TRBD2 covers 7 bases. V lost 2 bases to trimming and J lost 4 bases; unmatched junction nucleotides: 8. The germline V gene encodes CDR1 SGHRS and CDR2 YFSETQ. This CDR3 comprises 15 residues. Here the CDR3 DNA reads TGCGCCAGCAGCTTCAGCGGGAACCTTGGAGAGACCCAGTACTTC. Residues: CASSFSGNLGETQYF.

The chain carries TRBV5-1 and TRBJ2-7; TRBD2 is a possible D gene (6 bases). CDR1 is SGHRS, CDR2 YFSETQ, per germline. Trimming shortened V by 0 bases and J by 7 bases, and 11 bases separated the two germline ends. CDR3 length equals 13 residues. CDR3 nucleotides: TGCGCCAGCAGCTTGGAACAGGCGGGGGAGCAGTACTTC. It encodes CASSLEQAGEQYF.

The chain uses TRBV5-1 and TRBJ1-1; D gene ambiguous. The CDR3 length is 13 residues. Trimming cost V 4 bases and J 2 bases, with 9 bases left between them. The germline gives CDR1 SGHRS, CDR2 YFSETQ. The DNA for the CDR3 is TGCGCCAGCAGCCCTAATATCAACACTGAAGCTTTCTTT. This codes for CASSPNINTEAFF.

The chain joins TRBV15 to TRBJ1-1; D uncertain. Germline-derived CDR1 and CDR2 are LNHNV and YYDKDF (reference sequence). Trimming cost V 0 bases and J 4 bases, with 9 bases left between them. The CDR3 loop spans 14 amino acids. The CDR3 here is CATSRDRVSTEAFF. CDR3 in DNA: TGTGCCACCAGCAGAGATCGGGTCAGCACTGAAGCTTTCTTT.

The gene calls are TRBV28 and TRBJ1-3, with D hard to call. This CDR3 has 13 residues. Germline V lookup: CDR1 MDHEN, CDR2 SYDVKM. With 11 bases removed from V and 0 bases from J, the gap between germline ends came to 11 bases. In DNA form, the CDR3 reads TGTGCCCACGGGCAGAGCTCTGGAAACACCATATATTTT. It translates to CAHGQSSGNTIYF.

This clone showed up just once. This sample also contains other DNA sequences that code for the same CDR3. V usage is TRBV15 and J usage is TRBJ2-1; TRBD2 agrees at 7 bases. V lost 1 base to trimming and J lost 4 bases; unmatched junction nucleotides: 7. In germline, CDR1 is LNHNV, CDR2 YYDKDF (reference sequence). This CDR3 spans 16 amino acids. The CDR3, as DNA: TGTGCCACCAGCAGAGGGCCTAGCGGTTTATACAATGAGCAGTTCTTC. Encoded protein: CATSRGPSGLYNEQFF.

As to this clone: The same CDR3 arises from other DNA sequences in this sample as well. J is TRBJ2-3 and V is TRBV6-1; 11 nucleotides align to TRBD1. Losses at the gene ends were 3 bases for V and 3 bases for J; bases not matched to a gene: 2. The germline gives CDR1 MNHNS, CDR2 SASEGT. This CDR3 region has 15 residues. CDR3 residues: CASSDRDRGTDTQYF. The CDR3 coding sequence is TGTGCCAGCAGTGATCGGGACAGGGGGACAGATACGCAGTATTTT.

The V and J genes are TRBV29-1 and TRBJ2-3, with unresolved D. Between the trimmed V and J ends, which lost 0 bases and 1 base, there was a span of 11 bases. Germline V gives CDR1 SQVTM, CDR2 ANQGSEA. The CDR3 runs to 15 residues. CDR3 sequence: CSVEESQTRTDTQYF. The CDR3 DNA reads as TGCAGCGTTGAAGAATCCCAAACCCGCACAGATACGCAGTATTTT.